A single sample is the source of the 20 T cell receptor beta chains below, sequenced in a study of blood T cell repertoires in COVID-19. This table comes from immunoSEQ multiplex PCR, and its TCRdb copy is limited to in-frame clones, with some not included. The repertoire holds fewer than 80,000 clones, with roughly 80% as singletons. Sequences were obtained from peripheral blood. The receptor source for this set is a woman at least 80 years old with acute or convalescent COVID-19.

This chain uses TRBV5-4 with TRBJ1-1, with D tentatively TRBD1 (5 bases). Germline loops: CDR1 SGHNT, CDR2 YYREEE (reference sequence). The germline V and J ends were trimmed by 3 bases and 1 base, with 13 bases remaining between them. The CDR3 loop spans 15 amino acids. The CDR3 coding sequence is TGTGCCAGCAGCTACCTTACCGACAGGAACACTGAAGCTTTCTTT. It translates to CASSYLTDRNTEAFF.

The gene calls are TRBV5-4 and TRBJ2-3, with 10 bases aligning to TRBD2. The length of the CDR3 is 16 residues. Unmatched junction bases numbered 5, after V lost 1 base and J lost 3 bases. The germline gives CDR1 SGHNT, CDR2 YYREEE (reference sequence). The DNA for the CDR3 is TGTGCCAGCAGCTTGAGGGCTAGCGGGGGAACAGATACGCAGTATTTT. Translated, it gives CASSLRASGGTDTQYF. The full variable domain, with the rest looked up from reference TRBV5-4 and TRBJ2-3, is ETGVTQSPTHLIKTRGQQVTLRCSSQSGHNTVSWYQQALGQGPQFIFQYYREEENGRGNFPPRFSGLQFPNYSSELNVNALELDDSALYLCASSLRASGGTDTQYFGPGTRLTVL.

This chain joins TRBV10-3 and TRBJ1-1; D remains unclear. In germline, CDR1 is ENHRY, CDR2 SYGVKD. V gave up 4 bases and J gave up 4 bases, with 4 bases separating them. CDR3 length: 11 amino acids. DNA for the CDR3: TGTGCCATCAGTGCTAGCACTGAAGCTTTCTTT. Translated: CAISASTEAFF.

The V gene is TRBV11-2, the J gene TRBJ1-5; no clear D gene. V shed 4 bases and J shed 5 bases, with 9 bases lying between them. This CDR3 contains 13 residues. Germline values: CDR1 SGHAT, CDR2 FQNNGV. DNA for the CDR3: TGTGCCAGCAGCTCCTCAGATCATCAGCCCCAGCATTTT. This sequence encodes CASSSSDHQPQHF.

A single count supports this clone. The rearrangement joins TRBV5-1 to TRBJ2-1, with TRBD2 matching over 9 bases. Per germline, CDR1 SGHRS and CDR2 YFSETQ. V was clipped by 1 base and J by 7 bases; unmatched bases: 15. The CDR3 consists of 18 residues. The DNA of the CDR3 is TGCGCCAGCAGCTTGATCCTAGCGGGGAGAGGAGAAGGGAATGAGCAGTTCTTC. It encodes CASSLILAGRGEGNEQFF.

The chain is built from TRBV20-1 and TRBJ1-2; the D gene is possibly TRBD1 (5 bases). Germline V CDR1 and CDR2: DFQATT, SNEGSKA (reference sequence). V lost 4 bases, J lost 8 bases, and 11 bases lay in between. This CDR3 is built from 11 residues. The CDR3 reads CSATSGGGYTF. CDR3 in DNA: TGCAGTGCTACTTCGGGGGGAGGCTACACCTTC.

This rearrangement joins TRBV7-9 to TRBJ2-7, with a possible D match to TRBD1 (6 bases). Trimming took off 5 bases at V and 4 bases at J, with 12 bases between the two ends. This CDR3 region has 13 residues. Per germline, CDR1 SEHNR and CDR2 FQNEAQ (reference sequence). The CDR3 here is CASSLRGFYEQYF. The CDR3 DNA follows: TGTGCCAGCAGCCTGAGGGGGTTTTACGAGCAGTACTTC.

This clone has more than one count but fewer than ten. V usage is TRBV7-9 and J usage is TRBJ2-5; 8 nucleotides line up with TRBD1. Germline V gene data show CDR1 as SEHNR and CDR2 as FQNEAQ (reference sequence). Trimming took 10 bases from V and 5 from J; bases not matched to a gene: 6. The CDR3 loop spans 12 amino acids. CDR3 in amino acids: CAILTGAETQYF. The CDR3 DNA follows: TGTGCCATCCTGACAGGGGCGGAGACCCAGTACTTC.

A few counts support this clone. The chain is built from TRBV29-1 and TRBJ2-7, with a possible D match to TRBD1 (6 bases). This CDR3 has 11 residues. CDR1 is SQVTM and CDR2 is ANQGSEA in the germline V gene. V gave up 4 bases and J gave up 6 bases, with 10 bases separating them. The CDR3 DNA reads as TGCAGCGTTGTAGGCAGGGGCGAGCAGTACTTC. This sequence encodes CSVVGRGEQYF.

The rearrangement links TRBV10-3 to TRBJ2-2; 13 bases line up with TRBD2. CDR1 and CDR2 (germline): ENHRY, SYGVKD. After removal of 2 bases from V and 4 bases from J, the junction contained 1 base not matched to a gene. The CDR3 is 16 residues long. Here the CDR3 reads CAISEGLAGVTGELFF. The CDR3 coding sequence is TGTGCCATCAGTGAGGGACTAGCGGGGGTCACCGGGGAGCTGTTTTTT.

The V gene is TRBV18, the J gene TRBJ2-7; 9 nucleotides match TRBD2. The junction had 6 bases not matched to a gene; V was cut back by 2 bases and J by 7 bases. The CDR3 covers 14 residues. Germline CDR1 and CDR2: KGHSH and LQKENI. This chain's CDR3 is CASSPTAGGTEQYF. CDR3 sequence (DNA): TGTGCCAGCTCACCAACAGCGGGGGGCACGGAGCAGTACTTC.

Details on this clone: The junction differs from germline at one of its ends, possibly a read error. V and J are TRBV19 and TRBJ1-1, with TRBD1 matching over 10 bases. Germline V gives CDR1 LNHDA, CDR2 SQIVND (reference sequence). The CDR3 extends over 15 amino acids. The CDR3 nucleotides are TGTGCCAGTACCCCACTTGCGGGGACAGGGGCTGAGGCTTTCTTT. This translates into CASTPLAGTGAEAFF.

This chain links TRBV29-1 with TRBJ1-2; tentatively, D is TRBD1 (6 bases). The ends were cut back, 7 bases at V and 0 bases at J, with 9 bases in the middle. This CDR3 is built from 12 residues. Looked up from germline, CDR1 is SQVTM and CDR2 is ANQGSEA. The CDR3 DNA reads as TGCAGCGGCGGACAGTCTAACTATGGCTACACCTTC. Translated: CSGGQSNYGYTF.

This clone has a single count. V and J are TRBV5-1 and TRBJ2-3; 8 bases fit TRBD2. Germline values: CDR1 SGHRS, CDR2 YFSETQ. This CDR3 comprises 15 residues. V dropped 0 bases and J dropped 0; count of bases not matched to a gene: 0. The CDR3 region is CASSLERGSTDTQYF. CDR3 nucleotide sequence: TGCGCCAGCAGCTTGGAGCGGGGGAGCACAGATACGCAGTATTTT.

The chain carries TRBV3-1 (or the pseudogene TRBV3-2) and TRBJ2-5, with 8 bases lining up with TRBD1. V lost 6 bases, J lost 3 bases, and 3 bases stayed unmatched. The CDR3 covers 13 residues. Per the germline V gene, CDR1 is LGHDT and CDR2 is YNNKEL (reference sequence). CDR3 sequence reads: CASRDRVEETQYF. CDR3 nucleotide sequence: TGTGCCAGCAGGGACAGGGTAGAAGAGACCCAGTACTTC.

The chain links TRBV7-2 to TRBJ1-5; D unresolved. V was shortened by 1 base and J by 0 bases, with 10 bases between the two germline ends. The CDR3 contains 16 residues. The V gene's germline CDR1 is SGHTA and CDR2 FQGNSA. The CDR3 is CASSLDPGNSNQPQHF. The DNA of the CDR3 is TGTGCCAGCAGCTTAGACCCGGGGAATAGCAATCAGCCCCAGCATTTT. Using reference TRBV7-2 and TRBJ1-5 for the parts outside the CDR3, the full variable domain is GAGVSQSPSNKVTEKGKDVELRCDPISGHTALYWYRQSLGQGLEFLIYFQGNSAPDKSGLPSDRFSAERTGGSVSTLTIQRTQQEDSAVYLCASSLDPGNSNQPQHFGDGTRLSIL.

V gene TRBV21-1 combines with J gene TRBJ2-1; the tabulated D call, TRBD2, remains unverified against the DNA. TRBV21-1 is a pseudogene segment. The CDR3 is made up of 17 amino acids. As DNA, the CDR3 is TGTGCCAGCAGCAAAGCGCTCTTAGGCGGGGGTTCAGATGAGCAGTTCTTC. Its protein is CASSKALLGGGSDEQFF.

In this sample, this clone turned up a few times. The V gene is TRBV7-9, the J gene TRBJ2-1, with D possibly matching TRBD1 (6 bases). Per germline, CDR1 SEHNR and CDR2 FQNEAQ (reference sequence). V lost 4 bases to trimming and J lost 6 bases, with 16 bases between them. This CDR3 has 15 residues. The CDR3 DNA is TGTGCCAGCAGCTCCGACACAGGGAGTCCCAATGAGCAGTTCTTC. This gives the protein CASSSDTGSPNEQFF.

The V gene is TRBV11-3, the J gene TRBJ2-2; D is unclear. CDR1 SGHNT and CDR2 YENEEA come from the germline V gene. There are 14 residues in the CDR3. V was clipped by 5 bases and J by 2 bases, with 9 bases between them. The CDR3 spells CASSPLSNTGELFF. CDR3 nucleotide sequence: TGTGCCAGCAGCCCCCTCTCTAACACCGGGGAGCTGTTTTTT.

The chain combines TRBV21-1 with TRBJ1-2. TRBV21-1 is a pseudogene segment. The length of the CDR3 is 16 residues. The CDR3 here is CASSKRGFGRAGGYTF. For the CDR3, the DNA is TGTGCCAGCAGCAAACGGGGTTTTGGCAGGGCGGGGGGCTACACCTTC.